This T cell receptor (beta chain) emerged from a study of monozygotic twins with inflammatory bowel disease. Study results and limitations: Treatment differences in immunosuppression may have added variability to the repertoires of patients. Findings did not support one strong IBD-associated signal or clonotype. The study found lower TCRbeta diversity (inverse Simpson) in IBD patients than in healthy co-twins.

The CDR3 extends over 12 amino acids. Germline-derived CDR1 and CDR2 are SGHDT and YYEEEE. As regards this clonotype: Its antigen is undetermined.

cDNA was made in eight separate reactions per sample. TCRdb reprocessed the 5' RACE reads; each CDR3 protein has one entry and no DNA is given. The sample includes about 450,000 distinct CDR3 sequences. Source material: blood. V usage is TRBV5-6 and J usage is TRBJ1-2; TCRdb gives TRBD1 as the D gene, but with no DNA this cannot be confirmed. This sequence originates from a human donor with ulcerative colitis or Crohn's disease, or a healthy co-twin of an affected twin (not recorded which). The CDR3 spells CASSWRTGKGTF.